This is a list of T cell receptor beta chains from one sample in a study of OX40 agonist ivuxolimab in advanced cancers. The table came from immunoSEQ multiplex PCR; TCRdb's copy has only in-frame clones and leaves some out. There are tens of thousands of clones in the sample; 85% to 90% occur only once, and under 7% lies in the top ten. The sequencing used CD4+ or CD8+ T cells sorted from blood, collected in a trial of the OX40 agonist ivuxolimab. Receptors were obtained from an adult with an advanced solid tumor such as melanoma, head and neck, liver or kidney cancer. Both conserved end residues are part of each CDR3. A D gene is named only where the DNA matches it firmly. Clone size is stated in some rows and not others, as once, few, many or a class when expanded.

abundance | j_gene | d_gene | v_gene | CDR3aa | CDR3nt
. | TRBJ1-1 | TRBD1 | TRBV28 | CASRSDRGNTEAFF | TGTGCCAGCAGGTCGGACAGGGGCAACACTGAAGCTTTCTTT
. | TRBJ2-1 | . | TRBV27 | CASSSGGSYNEQFF | TGTGCCAGCAGTTCCGGCGGCTCCTACAATGAGCAGTTCTTC
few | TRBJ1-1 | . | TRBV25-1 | CASSSAENTEAFF | TGTGCCAGCAGTAGCGCCGAGAACACTGAAGCTTTCTTT
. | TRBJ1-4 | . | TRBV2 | CASQSDLSGEKLFF | TGTGCCAGCCAGTCGGATTTGTCGGGGGAAAAACTGTTTTTT
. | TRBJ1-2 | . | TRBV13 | CASSRSDIPNYGYTF | TGTGCCAGCAGTCGATCGGACATTCCTAACTATGGCTACACCTTC
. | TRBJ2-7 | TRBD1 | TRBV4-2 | CASSQEKGQLGSYEQYF | TGTGCCAGCAGCCAAGAAAAGGGACAGCTTGGCTCCTACGAGCAGTACTTC
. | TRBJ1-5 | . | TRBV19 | CASSGTIRQPQHF | TGTGCCAGTAGTGGGACTATTCGTCAGCCCCAGCATTTT
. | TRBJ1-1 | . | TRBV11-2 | CASSLDAGATEAFF | TGTGCCAGCAGCTTAGACGCGGGGGCCACTGAAGCTTTCTTT
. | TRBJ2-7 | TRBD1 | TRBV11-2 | CASSLAPFSGQGDYEQYF | TGTGCCAGCAGCTTAGCCCCTTTCTCGGGACAGGGGGACTACGAGCAGTACTTC
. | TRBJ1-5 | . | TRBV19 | CASSMTATSNQPQHF | TGTGCCAGTAGTATGACGGCAACCAGCAATCAGCCCCAGCATTTT
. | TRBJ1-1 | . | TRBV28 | CASRDPKGLLNTEAFF | TGTGCCAGCAGGGACCCCAAGGGGCTGCTGAACACTGAAGCTTTCTTT
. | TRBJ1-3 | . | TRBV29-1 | CSGQYSGNTIYF | TGCAGCGGACAGTACTCTGGAAACACCATATATTTT
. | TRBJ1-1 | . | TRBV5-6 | CASSFENTEAFF | TGTGCCAGCAGCTTTGAAAACACTGAAGCTTTCTTT
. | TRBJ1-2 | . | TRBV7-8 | CASSRSQGGGYGYTF | TGTGCCAGCAGCCGCAGTCAGGGCGGAGGCTATGGCTACACCTTC
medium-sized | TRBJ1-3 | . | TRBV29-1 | CSGQASGNTIYF | TGCAGCGGACAGGCCTCTGGAAACACCATATATTTT
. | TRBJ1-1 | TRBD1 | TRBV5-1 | CASSLGQGATEAFF | TGCGCCAGCAGCTTGGGACAGGGGGCAACTGAAGCTTTCTTT
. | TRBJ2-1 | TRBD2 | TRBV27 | CASTPGLAGYNEQFF | TGTGCCAGCACCCCGGGACTAGCGGGTTACAATGAGCAGTTCTTC
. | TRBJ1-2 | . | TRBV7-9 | CASSPGGAGQDGYTF | TGTGCCAGCAGCCCTGGGGGGGCAGGGCAAGATGGCTACACCTTC
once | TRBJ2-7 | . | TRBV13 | CASSRRSFYEQYF | TGTGCCAGCAGTCGGAGGAGCTTCTACGAGCAGTACTTC
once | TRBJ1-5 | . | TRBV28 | CASSLGLAASNQPQHF | TGTGCCAGCAGTTTAGGGCTAGCGGCGAGCAATCAGCCCCAGCATTTT
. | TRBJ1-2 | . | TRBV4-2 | CASSQARGGTYGYTF | TGTGCCAGCAGCCAGGCTCGGGGGGGGACCTATGGCTACACCTTC
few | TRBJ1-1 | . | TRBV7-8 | CASSLYRVEAFF | TGTGCCAGCAGCTTATACAGAGTTGAAGCTTTCTTT
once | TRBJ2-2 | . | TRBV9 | CASSVEPGTNTGELFF | TGTGCCAGCAGCGTAGAGCCAGGGACGAACACCGGGGAGCTGTTTTTT
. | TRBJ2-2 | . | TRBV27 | CASSYGGNTGELFF | TGTGCCAGCAGTTACGGGGGTAACACCGGGGAGCTGTTTTTT
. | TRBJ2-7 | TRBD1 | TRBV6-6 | CASSPGDSSYEQYF | TGTGCCAGCAGTCCCGGGGACAGCTCCTACGAGCAGTACTTC
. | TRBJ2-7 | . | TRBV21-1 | CASSPPAGRQNYEQYF | TGTGCCAGCAGCCCCCCTGCCGGCAGGCAGAACTACGAGCAGTACTTC
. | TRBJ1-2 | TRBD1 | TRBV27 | CASSPGQGSYGYTF | TGTGCCAGCAGTCCGGGACAGGGGTCTTATGGCTACACCTTC
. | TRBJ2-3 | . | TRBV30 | CAWSKETSTDTQYF | TGTGCCTGGAGTAAAGAGACAAGCACAGATACGCAGTATTTT
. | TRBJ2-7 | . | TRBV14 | CASSHLGSEYEQYF | TGTGCCAGCAGCCATCTCGGTAGCGAGTACGAGCAGTACTTC
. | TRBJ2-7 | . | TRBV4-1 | CASSHREFSYEQYF | TGCGCCAGCAGCCACCGGGAGTTTTCCTACGAGCAGTACTTC
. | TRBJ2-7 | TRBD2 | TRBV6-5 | CASSSTSGRGAYEQYF | TGTGCCAGCAGTTCCACTAGCGGGAGAGGGGCCTACGAGCAGTACTTC
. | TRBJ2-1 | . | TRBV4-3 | CASSQDEGGTYNEQFF | TGCGCCAGCAGCCAAGATGAGGGGGGCACCTACAATGAGCAGTTCTTC
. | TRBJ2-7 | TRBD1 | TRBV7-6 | CASSFADRAEQYF | TGTGCCAGCAGCTTCGCCGACAGGGCCGAGCAGTACTTC
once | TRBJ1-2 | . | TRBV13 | CASSGGGGAGTF | TGTGCCAGCAGTGGGGGCGGGGGCGCCGGCACCTTC
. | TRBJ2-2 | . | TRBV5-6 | CASSLLTVQETLNTGELFF | TGTGCCAGCAGCTTGTTGACCGTGCAGGAGACTTTGAACACCGGGGAGCTGTTTTTT
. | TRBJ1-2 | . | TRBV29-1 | CSDGGDYGYTF | TGCAGCGATGGGGGTGACTATGGCTACACCTTC
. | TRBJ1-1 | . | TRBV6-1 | CASRWPYEPNTEAFF | TGTGCCAGCCGATGGCCTTACGAGCCGAACACTGAAGCTTTCTTT
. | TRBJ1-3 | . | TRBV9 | CASSAPLNSGNTIYF | TGTGCCAGCAGCGCCCCACTGAACTCTGGAAACACCATATATTTT
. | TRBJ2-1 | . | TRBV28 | CASSSRLEGEQFF | TGTGCCAGCAGCTCCCGTCTGGAGGGGGAGCAGTTCTTC
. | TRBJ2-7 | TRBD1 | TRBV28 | CASSGGQGPYEQYF | TGTGCCAGCTCCGGTGGACAGGGGCCTTACGAGCAGTACTTC
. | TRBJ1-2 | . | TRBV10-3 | CAISEGGQTNYGYTF | TGTGCCATCAGTGAAGGGGGGCAGACCAACTATGGCTACACCTTC
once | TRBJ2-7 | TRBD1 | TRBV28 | CASSLSRTGGSDSYEQYF | TGTGCCAGCAGTCTTTCCCGGACAGGGGGATCAGATTCCTACGAGCAGTACTTC
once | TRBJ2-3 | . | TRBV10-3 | CAAEAVRYTDTQYF | TGTGCCGCAGAGGCTGTTCGGTACACAGATACGCAGTATTTT
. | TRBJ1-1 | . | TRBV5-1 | CASSLYYGTGTLNTEAFF | TGCGCCAGCAGCTTGTATTATGGGACCGGGACATTGAACACTGAAGCTTTCTTT
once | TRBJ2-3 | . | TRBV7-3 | CASSLFGVVGTDTQYF | TGTGCCAGCAGCTTATTTGGGGTAGTGGGCACAGATACGCAGTATTTT
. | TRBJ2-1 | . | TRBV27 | CASSRRRNNEQFF | TGTGCCAGCAGCCGTCGTAGAAACAATGAGCAGTTCTTC
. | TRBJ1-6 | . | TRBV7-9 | CASSHPRAGDTNSPLHF | TGTGCCAGCAGCCACCCCAGAGCGGGGGACACTAATTCACCCCTCCACTTT
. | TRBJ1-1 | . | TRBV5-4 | CASSRGGARGTEAFF | TGTGCCAGCAGCCGTGGGGGGGCCCGAGGCACTGAAGCTTTCTTT
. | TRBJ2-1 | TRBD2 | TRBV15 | CATEVGAGGAYNEQFF | TGTGCCACCGAGGTGGGAGCGGGAGGTGCGTACAATGAGCAGTTCTTC
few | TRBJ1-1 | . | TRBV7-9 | CASSLGGTTEAFF | TGTGCCAGCAGCTTAGGGGGGACCACTGAAGCTTTCTTT
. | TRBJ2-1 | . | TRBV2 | CASSVLKEGSSYNEQFF | TGTGCCAGCAGTGTCCTCAAGGAGGGAAGCTCCTACAATGAGCAGTTCTTC
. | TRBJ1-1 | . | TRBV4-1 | CASSQGVTQAAPEAFF | TGCGCCAGCAGCCAAGGAGTGACCCAGGCGGCCCCTGAAGCTTTCTTT
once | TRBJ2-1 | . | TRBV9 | CASSVGGGPSNPYNEQFF | TGTGCCAGCAGCGTAGGTGGGGGACCTTCCAACCCCTACAATGAGCAGTTCTTC
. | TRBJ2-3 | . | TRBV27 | CASSWLATSTDTQYF | TGTGCCAGCAGTTGGTTAGCGACTAGCACAGATACGCAGTATTTT
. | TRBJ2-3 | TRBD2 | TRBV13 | CASSPRTSGKAQYF | TGTGCCAGCAGCCCCCGGACTAGCGGGAAGGCGCAGTATTTT
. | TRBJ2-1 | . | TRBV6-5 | CASSYGAENEQFF | TGTGCCAGCAGTTACGGCGCAGAGAATGAGCAGTTCTTC
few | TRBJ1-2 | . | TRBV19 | CASSIFMGRLAVYTF | TGTGCCAGTAGTATATTTATGGGACGGCTGGCGGTCTACACCTTC
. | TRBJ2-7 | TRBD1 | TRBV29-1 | CSVLTGENSYEQYF | TGCAGCGTCTTGACAGGGGAGAATTCCTACGAGCAGTACTTC
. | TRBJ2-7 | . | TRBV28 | CASSPEGSYEQYF | TGTGCCAGCAGCCCTGAGGGGAGCTACGAGCAGTACTTC